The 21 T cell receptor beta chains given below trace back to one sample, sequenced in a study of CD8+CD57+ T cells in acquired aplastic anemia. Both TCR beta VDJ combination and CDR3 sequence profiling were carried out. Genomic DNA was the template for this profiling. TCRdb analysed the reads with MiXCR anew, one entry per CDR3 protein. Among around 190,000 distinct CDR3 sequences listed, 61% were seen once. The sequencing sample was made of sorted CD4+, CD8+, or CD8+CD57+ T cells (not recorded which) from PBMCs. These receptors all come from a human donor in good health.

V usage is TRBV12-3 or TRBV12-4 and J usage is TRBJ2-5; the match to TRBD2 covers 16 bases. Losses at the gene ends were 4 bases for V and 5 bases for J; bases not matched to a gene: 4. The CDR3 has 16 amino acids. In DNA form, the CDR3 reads TGTGCCAGCAGTTCGGGACTAGCGGGGGGGCGGGAGACCCAGTACTTC. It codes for CASSSGLAGGRETQYF.

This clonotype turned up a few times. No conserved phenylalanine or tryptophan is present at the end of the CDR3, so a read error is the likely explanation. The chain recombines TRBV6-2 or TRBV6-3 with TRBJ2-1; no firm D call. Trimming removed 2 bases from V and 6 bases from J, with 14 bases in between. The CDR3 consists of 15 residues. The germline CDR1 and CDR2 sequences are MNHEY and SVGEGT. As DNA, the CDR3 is TGTGCCAGCAGTTACCAAAAAACTCCGAGCAATGAGCAGTTCTCC. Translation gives CASSYQKTPSNEQFS.

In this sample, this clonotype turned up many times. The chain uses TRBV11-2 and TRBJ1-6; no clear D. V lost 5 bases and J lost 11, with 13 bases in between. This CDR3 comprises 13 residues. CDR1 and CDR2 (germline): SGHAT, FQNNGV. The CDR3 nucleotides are TGTGCCAGCAGCCCCCCTGGTGTGACACCCCTCCACTTT. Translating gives CASSPPGVTPLHF.

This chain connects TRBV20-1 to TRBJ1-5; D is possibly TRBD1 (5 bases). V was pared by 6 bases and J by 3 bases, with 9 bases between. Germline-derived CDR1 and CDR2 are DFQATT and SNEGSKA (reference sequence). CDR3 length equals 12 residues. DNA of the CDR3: TGCAGTGCCGCGGGGACCAATCAGCCCCAGCATTTT. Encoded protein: CSAAGTNQPQHF.

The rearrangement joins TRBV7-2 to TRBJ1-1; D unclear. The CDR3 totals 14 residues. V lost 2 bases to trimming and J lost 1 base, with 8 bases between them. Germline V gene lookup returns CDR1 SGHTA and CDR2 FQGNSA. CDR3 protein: CASSLWAKNTEAFF. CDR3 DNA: TGTGCCAGCAGCTTATGGGCGAAGAACACTGAAGCTTTCTTT.

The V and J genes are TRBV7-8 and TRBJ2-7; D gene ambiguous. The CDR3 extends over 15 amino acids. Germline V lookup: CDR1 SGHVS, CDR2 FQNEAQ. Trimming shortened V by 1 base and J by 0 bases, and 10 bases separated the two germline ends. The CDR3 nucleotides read TGTGCCAGCAGCTTAGGCGCCACCATCTCCTACGAGCAGTACTTC. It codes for CASSLGATISYEQYF.

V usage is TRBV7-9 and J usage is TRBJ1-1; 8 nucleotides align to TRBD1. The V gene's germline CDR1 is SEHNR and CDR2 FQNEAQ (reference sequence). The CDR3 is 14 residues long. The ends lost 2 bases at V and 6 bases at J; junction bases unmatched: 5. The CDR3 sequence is CASSLQGASPEAFF. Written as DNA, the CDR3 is TGTGCCAGCAGCTTACAGGGGGCAAGCCCTGAAGCTTTCTTT.

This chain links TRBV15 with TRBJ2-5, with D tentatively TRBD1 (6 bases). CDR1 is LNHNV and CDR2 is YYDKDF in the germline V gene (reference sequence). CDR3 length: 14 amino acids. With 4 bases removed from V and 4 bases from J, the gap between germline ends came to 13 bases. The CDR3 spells CATSIHRVVETQYF. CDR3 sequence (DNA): TGTGCCACCAGCATCCACAGGGTTGTAGAGACCCAGTACTTC.

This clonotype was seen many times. DNA for the CDR3: TGTGCCAGCAGCTTAGTAGCGAACACTGAAGCTTTCTTT. Residues: CASSLVANTEAFF. The V and J genes are TRBV11-2 and TRBJ1-1, with D uncertain. Germline V gene sequence: CDR1 SGHAT, CDR2 FQNNGV. Trimming pared 1 base from V and 1 base from J, leaving 4 bases between. The CDR3 runs 13 residues.

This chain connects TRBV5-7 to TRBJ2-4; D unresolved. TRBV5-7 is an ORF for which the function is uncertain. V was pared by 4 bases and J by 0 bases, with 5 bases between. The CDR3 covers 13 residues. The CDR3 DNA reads TGTGCCAGCAGCATAGGAGCCAAAAACATTCAGTACTTC. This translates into CASSIGAKNIQYF.

Here the CDR3 DNA reads TGCAGTCTAAGTGTGACTAATGAAAAACTGTTTTTT. This gives the protein CSLSVTNEKLFF. V is TRBV20-1 and J is TRBJ1-4; D is ambiguous. The ends were cut back, 8 bases at V and 2 bases at J, with 9 bases in the middle. The CDR3 totals 12 residues. CDR1 and CDR2 (germline): DFQATT, SNEGSKA (reference sequence).

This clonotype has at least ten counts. Here the CDR3 DNA reads TGTGCCACCAGTGATTTCTTAGGGGACACAGATACGCAGTATTTT. Amino acids: CATSDFLGDTDTQYF. J is TRBJ2-3 and V is TRBV24-1, with D possibly being TRBD1 (5 bases). V was pared by 1 base and J by 2 bases, with 9 bases between. The germline V gene encodes CDR1 KGHDR and CDR2 SFDVKD. This CDR3 contains 15 residues.

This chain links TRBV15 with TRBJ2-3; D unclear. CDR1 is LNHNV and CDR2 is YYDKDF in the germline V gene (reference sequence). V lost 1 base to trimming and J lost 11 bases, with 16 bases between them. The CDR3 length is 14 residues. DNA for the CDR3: TGTGCCACCAGCAGAGGGGGTGATTTAGTGGAGCAGTATTTT. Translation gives CATSRGGDLVEQYF.

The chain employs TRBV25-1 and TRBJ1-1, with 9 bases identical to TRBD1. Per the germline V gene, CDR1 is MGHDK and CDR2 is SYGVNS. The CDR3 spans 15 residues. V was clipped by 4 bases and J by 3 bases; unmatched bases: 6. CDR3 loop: CASSGYRGQDTEAFF. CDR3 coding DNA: TGTGCCAGCAGTGGCTACAGGGGGCAGGACACTGAAGCTTTCTTT.

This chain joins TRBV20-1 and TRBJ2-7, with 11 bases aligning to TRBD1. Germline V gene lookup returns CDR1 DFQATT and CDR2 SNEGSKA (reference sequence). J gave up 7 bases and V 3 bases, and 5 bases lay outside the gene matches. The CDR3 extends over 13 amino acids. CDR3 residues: CSASEDRGREQYF. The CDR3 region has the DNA TGCAGTGCTAGTGAGGACAGGGGGCGAGAGCAGTACTTC.

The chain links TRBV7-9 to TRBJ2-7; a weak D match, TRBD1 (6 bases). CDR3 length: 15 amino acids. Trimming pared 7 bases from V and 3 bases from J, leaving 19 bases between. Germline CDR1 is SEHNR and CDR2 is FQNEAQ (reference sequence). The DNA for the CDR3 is TGTGCCAGCACCACGGGACACCCAAAGGACTACGAGCAGTACTTC. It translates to CASTTGHPKDYEQYF.

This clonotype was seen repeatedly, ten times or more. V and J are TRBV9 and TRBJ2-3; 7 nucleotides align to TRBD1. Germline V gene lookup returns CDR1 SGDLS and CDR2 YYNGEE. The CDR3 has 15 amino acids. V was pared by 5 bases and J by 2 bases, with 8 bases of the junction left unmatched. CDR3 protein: CASREKGTATDTQYF. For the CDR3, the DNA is TGTGCCAGCAGGGAGAAGGGGACAGCCACAGATACGCAGTATTTT.

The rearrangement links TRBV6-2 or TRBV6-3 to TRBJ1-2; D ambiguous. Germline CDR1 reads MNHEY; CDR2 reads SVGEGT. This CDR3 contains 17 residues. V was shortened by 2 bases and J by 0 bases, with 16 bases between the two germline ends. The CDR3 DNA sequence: TGTGCCAGCAGTTACCCCACGGCCAGCTTCCCTAACTATGGCTACACCTTC. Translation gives CASSYPTASFPNYGYTF.

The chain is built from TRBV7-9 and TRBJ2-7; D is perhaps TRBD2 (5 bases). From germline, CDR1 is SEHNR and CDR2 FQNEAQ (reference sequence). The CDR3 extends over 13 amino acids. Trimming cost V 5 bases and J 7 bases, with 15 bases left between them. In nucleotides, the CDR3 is TGTGCCAGCAGCCCACCCGGGGTGAGAGAGCAGTACTTC. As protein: CASSPPGVREQYF.

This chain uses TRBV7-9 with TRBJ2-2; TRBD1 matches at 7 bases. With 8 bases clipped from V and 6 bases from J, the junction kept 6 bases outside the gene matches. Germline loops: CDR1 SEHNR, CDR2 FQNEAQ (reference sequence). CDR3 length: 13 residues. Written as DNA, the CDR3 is TGTGCCAGCTCAAGACAGGGCGCCGGGGAGCTGTTTTTT. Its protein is CASSRQGAGELFF.

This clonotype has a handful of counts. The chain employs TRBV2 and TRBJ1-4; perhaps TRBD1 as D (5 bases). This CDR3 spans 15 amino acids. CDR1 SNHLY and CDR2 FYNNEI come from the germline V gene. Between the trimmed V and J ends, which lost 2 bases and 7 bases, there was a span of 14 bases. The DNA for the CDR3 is TGTGCCAGCAGTGAAAAGGCGAGGGGAACTGAAAAACTGTTTTTT. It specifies CASSEKARGTEKLFF.